One TCR beta chain is described in this entry. Its specificity is not known. This CDR3 has 12 residues. V was cut by 4 bases and J by 6 bases, with 10 bases left in between. Germline V gene sequence: CDR1 SGHTA, CDR2 FQGNSA. Naive CD8 cells were CD45RO-negative, positively selected for CCR7, excluding terminally differentiated effector memory CD45RA+ cells. Donors had no recently reported acute infections or vaccinations and were HIV-negative. The data were produced by immunoSEQ multiplex PCR, yet TCRdb's version contains in-frame clones alone and is incomplete. Among 600,000 or so clones listed, roughly 98% were seen once. The data are from a study of shared clonotypes between healthy human individuals. Study-wide points: Generation of non-shared clonotypes was less probable than generation of clonotypes shared by all four donors.

The chain is built from TRBV7-2 and TRBJ2-7; possibly TRBD1 for D (6 bases). The receptor was isolated from a young man in good health. What was sequenced was naive CD8+ T cells sorted from blood. CDR3 loop: CASSSTGREQYF. Written as DNA, the CDR3 is TGTGCCAGCAGCTCAACAGGGCGCGAGCAGTACTTC. Complete variable domain (other parts from reference TRBV7-2 and TRBJ2-7): GAGVSQSPSNKVTEKGKDVELRCDPISGHTALYWYRQSLGQGLEFLIYFQGNSAPDKSGLPSDRFSAERTGGSVSTLTIQRTQQEDSAVYLCASSSTGREQYFGPGTRLTVT.